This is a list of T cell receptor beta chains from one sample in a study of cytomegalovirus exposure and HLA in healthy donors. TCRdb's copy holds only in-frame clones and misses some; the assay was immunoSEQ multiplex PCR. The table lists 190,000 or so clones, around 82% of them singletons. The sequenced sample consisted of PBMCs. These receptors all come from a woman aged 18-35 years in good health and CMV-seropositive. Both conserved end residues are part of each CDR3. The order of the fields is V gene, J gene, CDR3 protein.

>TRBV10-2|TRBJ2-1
CASSLSGGAYNEQFF
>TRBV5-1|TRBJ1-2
CASSGGTANYGYTF
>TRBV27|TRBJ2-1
CASNLGTGYNEQFF
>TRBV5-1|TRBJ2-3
CASRLGPRGLTDTQYF
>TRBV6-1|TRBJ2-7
CASIRDRVSYEQYF
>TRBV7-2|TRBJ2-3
CASSLVAKDTQYF
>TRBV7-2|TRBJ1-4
CASSLWGQGEKLFF
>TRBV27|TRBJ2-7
CASSLMVGGYEQYF
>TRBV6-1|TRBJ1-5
CASSEAGGSYQPQHF
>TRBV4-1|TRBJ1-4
CASSHSGRNEKLFF
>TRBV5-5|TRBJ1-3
CASSPQTGGFGNTIYF
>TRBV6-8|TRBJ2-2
CASSNKQGLPGELFF
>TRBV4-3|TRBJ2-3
CASSQIGGGLTDTQYF
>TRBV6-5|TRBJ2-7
CASSYGTGVSYEQYF
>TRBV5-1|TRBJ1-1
CASSLAPSGNTEAFF
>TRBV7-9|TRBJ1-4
CASSPRDRGREVQEKLFF
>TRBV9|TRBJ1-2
CASSVAIQGTGYTF
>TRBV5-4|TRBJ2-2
CASSFVGGLNTGELFF